The 30 T cell receptor beta chains given below trace back to one sample, sequenced in a study of T-cell reconstitution after alpha-beta-depleted transplantation in children. Preparation of the TCRbeta library involved a method that used unique molecular identifiers. TCRdb recomputed calls from the PCR reads with MiXCR, one row per CDR3 protein. The table records about 980,000 distinct CDR3 sequences, roughly 29% of them present only once. Sequencing used PBMCs, mostly from graft donor cells, obtained 360 days after TCRalphabeta/CD19-depleted stem cell transplant. The receptors were gathered from a boy under three years old who had a stem cell transplant for SCID, so the T cells may come from the graft donor.

A few counts support this clonotype. This sequence joins TRBV5-1 and TRBJ2-7; perhaps TRBD1 as D (5 bases). Per germline, CDR1 SGHRS and CDR2 YFSETQ. The CDR3 length is 16 residues. V lost 0 bases and J lost 2, with 15 bases in between. CDR3 DNA sequence: TGCGCCAGCAGCTTGGGGTCGACAGCGTTAACCTACGAGCAGTACTTC. Its protein product is CASSLGSTALTYEQYF.

The table lists this clonotype with many counts. The rearrangement links TRBV12-3 or TRBV12-4 to TRBJ2-7; D is ambiguous. With 3 bases removed from V and 0 bases from J, the gap between germline ends came to 6 bases. The CDR3 has 13 residues. Here the CDR3 reads CASSLDASYEQYF. CDR3 sequence (DNA): TGTGCCAGCAGTTTGGACGCCTCCTACGAGCAGTACTTC.

This chain links TRBV4-1 with TRBJ1-6, with D maybe TRBD1 (5 bases). Trimming took 6 bases from V and 5 from J, leaving 17 bases between them. The CDR3 is 16 amino acids. In germline, CDR1 is MGHRA, CDR2 YSYEKL. The CDR3 DNA reads as TGCGCCAGCAGACCCGGGACGGAGGTCAATAATTCACCCCTCCACTTT. Translating it yields CASRPGTEVNNSPLHF.

This clonotype was seen once. The rearrangement links TRBV5-1 to TRBJ2-6, with TRBD2 matching over 10 bases. The J segment lost 2 bases and the V segment lost 0 bases, leaving 5 bases of the junction unmatched. The CDR3 covers 18 residues. Germline V CDR1 and CDR2: SGHRS, YFSETQ. CDR3 protein: CASSLGASGGPGANVLTF. The CDR3 DNA is TGCGCCAGCAGCTTGGGTGCTAGCGGGGGTCCTGGGGCCAACGTCCTGACTTTC. Supplemented by reference TRBV5-1 and TRBJ2-6, the full variable domain reads KAGVTQTPRYLIKTRGQQVTLSCSPISGHRSVSWYQQTPGQGLQFLFEYFSETQRNKGNFPGRFSGRQFSNSRSEMNVSTLELGDSALYLCASSLGASGGPGANVLTFGAGSRLTVL.

This sequence joins TRBV5-1 and TRBJ1-2; D ambiguous. V was pared by 3 bases and J by 8 bases, with 11 bases between. Germline CDR1 SGHRS, CDR2 YFSETQ. The CDR3 has 12 residues. The CDR3 protein is CASSSSAEGYTF. The DNA of the CDR3 is TGCGCCAGCAGCTCTTCCGCGGAGGGCTACACCTTC.

The chain carries TRBV15 and TRBJ2-7, with D perhaps TRBD1 or TRBD2 (6 bases each). Germline loops: CDR1 LNHNV, CDR2 YYDKDF (reference sequence). The CDR3 consists of 17 residues. V was shortened by 0 bases and J by 0 bases, with 15 bases between the two germline ends. The CDR3 sequence is CATSRDWMRDNSYEQYF. As DNA, the CDR3 is TGTGCCACCAGCAGAGATTGGATGCGGGACAACTCCTACGAGCAGTACTTC. Complete variable domain (other parts from reference TRBV15 and TRBJ2-7): DAMVIQNPRYQVTQFGKPVTLSCSQTLNHNVMYWYQQKSSQAPKLLFHYYDKDFNNEADTPDNFQSRRPNTSFCFLDIRSPGLGDTAMYLCATSRDWMRDNSYEQYFGPGTRLTVT.

The gene calls are TRBV20-1 and TRBJ2-5; 8 nucleotides match TRBD2. CDR1 DFQATT and CDR2 SNEGSKA come from the germline V gene (reference sequence). The CDR3 is 15 amino acids. The junction had 4 bases not matched to a gene; V was cut back by 0 bases and J by 1 base. The CDR3 reads CSARDREGLQETQYF. The CDR3 DNA reads as TGCAGTGCTAGAGATCGGGAGGGGCTCCAAGAGACCCAGTACTTC.

There are many counts of this clonotype. The chain has TRBV7-9 and TRBJ1-4; D is ambiguous. Deletions cut 1 base from V and 3 bases from J, with 12 bases between. The CDR3 sequence is 16 residues long. CDR1 SEHNR and CDR2 FQNEAQ come from the germline V gene (reference sequence). DNA for the CDR3: TGTGCCAGCAGCTTAGACCTGACGGATTCTAATGAAAAACTGTTTTTT. Protein sequence: CASSLDLTDSNEKLFF.

This clonotype was observed a few times. The rearrangement links TRBV12-3 or TRBV12-4 to TRBJ2-2; D gene unclear. The CDR3 totals 13 residues. Deletions cut 6 bases from V and 4 bases from J, with 9 bases between. The CDR3 protein is CASSDSATGELFF. CDR3 DNA: TGTGCCAGCAGCGATTCCGCCACCGGGGAGCTGTTTTTT.

In its sample, this clonotype was seen a few times. The J gene is TRBJ2-5, the V gene TRBV12-3 or TRBV12-4; D call uncertain. The CDR3 is 13 amino acids. V dropped 6 bases and J dropped 5 bases, with 13 bases sitting between them. DNA of the CDR3: TGTGCCAGCAGGCTGACACCTCAGGAGACCCAGTACTTC. The encoded protein is CASRLTPQETQYF.

This clonotype was detected a few times. J is TRBJ2-1 and V is TRBV11-2; TRBD2 matches at 10 bases. This CDR3 is 13 amino acids long. Germline trimming cut 4 bases from V and 9 bases from J; bases unmatched to any gene: 3. Germline V gives CDR1 SGHAT, CDR2 FQNNGV. In DNA, the CDR3 is TGTGCCAGCAGCTCAAGACTAGCGGGTGAGCAGTTCTTC. Translation gives CASSSRLAGEQFF. Based on the CDR3 plus reference TRBV11-2 and TRBJ2-1, the full variable domain is EAGVAQSPRYKIIEKRQSVAFWCNPISGHATLYWYQQILGQGPKLLIQFQNNGVVDDSQLPKDRFSAERLKGVDSTLKIQPAKLEDSAVYLCASSSRLAGEQFFGPGTRLTVL.

CDR3 residues: CASSFSVSADTQYF. Here the CDR3 DNA reads TGTGCCAGCAGTTTTTCGGTGTCCGCAGATACGCAGTATTTT. V is TRBV27 and J is TRBJ2-3, with D uncertain. The CDR3 covers 14 residues. The germline V gene encodes CDR1 MNHEY and CDR2 SMNVEV (reference sequence). Trimming pared 3 bases from V and 4 bases from J, leaving 11 bases between.

This clonotype has just a few counts. The rearrangement links TRBV12-3 or TRBV12-4 to TRBJ2-3; TRBD2 might be the D (5 bases). The length of the CDR3 is 17 residues. The V gene lost 5 bases and the J gene lost 4 bases, with 22 bases spanning the gap. CDR3 in amino acids: CASSLRVSEGGPDTQYF. Written as DNA, the CDR3 is TGTGCCAGCAGTCTCCGGGTCTCTGAGGGTGGACCAGATACGCAGTATTTT.

J is TRBJ2-1 and V is TRBV4-3, with 9 bases that match TRBD2. J lost 8 bases, V lost 0 bases, and 8 bases had no gene match. Germline V CDR1 and CDR2: LGHNA, YSLEER. CDR3 length: 16 amino acids. The CDR3 reads CASSQEPSGVRDEQFF. DNA for the CDR3: TGCGCCAGCAGCCAAGAGCCTAGCGGGGTCAGGGATGAGCAGTTCTTC.

This clonotype was seen more than once but under ten times. This chain joins TRBV28 and TRBJ1-2; D is ambiguous. Germline CDR1 and CDR2: MDHEN and SYDVKM. The CDR3 has 13 amino acids. V dropped 10 bases and J dropped 5 bases, with 17 bases sitting between them. The CDR3 bases are TGTGCCACCTTTCTACAAAGAAGTTATGGCTACACCTTC. Protein sequence: CATFLQRSYGYTF.

This clonotype was seen a handful of times. The chain carries TRBV7-9 and TRBJ2-3; D is uncertain. Germline CDR1 SEHNR, CDR2 FQNEAQ (reference sequence). V lost 4 bases and J lost 6, with 5 bases in between. The CDR3 totals 11 residues. The CDR3 loop is CASSWLDTQYF. Written as DNA, the CDR3 is TGTGCCAGCAGCTGGCTCGATACGCAGTATTTT.

There are a few counts of this clonotype. The rearrangement joins TRBV12-3 or TRBV12-4 to TRBJ2-1; 7 bases fit TRBD2. This CDR3 is built from 14 residues. Trimming at V came to 1 base and at J to 3 bases, leaving 0 bases not matched to a gene. The CDR3 DNA follows: TGTGCCAGCAGTTTAGAGCGGGACTACAATGAGCAGTTCTTC. This translates into CASSLERDYNEQFF.

This rearrangement joins TRBV19 to TRBJ2-3, with TRBD1 identical over 11 bases. The J segment lost 5 bases and the V segment lost 10 bases, leaving 8 bases of the junction unmatched. Germline CDR1 and CDR2: LNHDA and SQIVND (reference sequence). The length of the CDR3 is 14 residues. The CDR3 loop reads CATRTGGRGDTQYF. DNA for the CDR3: TGTGCCACCAGGACAGGGGGCAGGGGAGATACGCAGTATTTT.

This clonotype appeared a few times. The chain uses TRBV5-5 and TRBJ2-5; no clear D. From germline, CDR1 is SGHKS and CDR2 YYEKEE (reference sequence). The CDR3 extends over 14 amino acids. Trimming removed 0 bases at V and 2 bases at J, with 8 bases between. The DNA for the CDR3 is TGTGCCAGCAGCTTGGCTGGGAAACAAGAGACCCAGTACTTC. Its translation: CASSLAGKQETQYF.

This clonotype was seen a few times. The J gene is TRBJ2-7, the V gene TRBV10-3, with 7 bases matching TRBD2. J was trimmed by 5 bases and V by 3 bases; bases with no gene match: 1. CDR3 length: 12 amino acids. The V gene's germline CDR1 is ENHRY and CDR2 SYGVKD. The CDR3 spells CAISDGGDEQYF. CDR3 in DNA: TGTGCCATCAGTGATGGGGGGGACGAGCAGTACTTC.

The sample holds a few counts of this clonotype. V usage is TRBV5-1 and J usage is TRBJ2-1; 12 nucleotides agree with TRBD2. The CDR3 is 16 residues long. Losses at the gene ends were 0 bases for V and 5 bases for J; bases not matched to a gene: 3. CDR1 and CDR2 from the germline V gene are SGHRS and YFSETQ. The CDR3 loop reads CASSLEPSGGDNEQFF. CDR3 DNA sequence: TGCGCCAGCAGCTTGGAGCCTAGCGGGGGGGACAATGAGCAGTTCTTC.

The chain has TRBV12-3 or TRBV12-4 and TRBJ1-5; D is possibly TRBD1 (5 bases). The CDR3 contains 14 residues. Trimming took off 5 bases at V and 6 bases at J, with 14 bases between the two ends. CDR3 residues: CASSLRGDRQPQHF. As DNA, the CDR3 is TGTGCCAGCAGTCTCCGAGGGGACCGTCAGCCCCAGCATTTT.

The genes are TRBV15 and TRBJ2-7, with 9 bases lining up with TRBD2. The CDR3 totals 15 residues. In germline, CDR1 is LNHNV, CDR2 YYDKDF (reference sequence). The junction had 10 bases not matched to a gene; V was cut back by 4 bases and J by 6 bases. In nucleotides, the CDR3 is TGTGCCACCAGCACCTTAGCGGGGGCCCTGCCCGAGCAGTACGTC. Its protein product is CATSTLAGALPEQYV.

This clonotype came up a few times. The rearrangement links TRBV5-8 to TRBJ2-5; 9 bases line up with TRBD2. From germline, CDR1 is SGHTS and CDR2 YDEGEE. V was pared by 4 bases and J by 5 bases, with 12 bases of the junction left unmatched. This CDR3 has 16 amino acids. The CDR3 loop is CASSASLAGNKETQYF. CDR3 DNA: TGTGCCAGCAGCGCTAGTCTAGCGGGGAACAAGGAGACCCAGTACTTC.

The V call is TRBV7-8, the J call TRBJ1-4; D is uncertain. The V gene's germline CDR1 is SGHVS and CDR2 FQNEAQ. CDR3 length: 13 amino acids. V was shortened by 1 base and J by 7 bases, with 7 bases between the two germline ends. For the CDR3, the DNA is TGTGCCAGCAGCTTAGGGAGGATTGAAAAACTGTTTTTT. It yields the protein CASSLGRIEKLFF.

The rearrangement links TRBV7-2 to TRBJ2-4, with unresolved D. CDR3 length equals 17 residues. Germline V gives CDR1 SGHTA, CDR2 FQGNSA. With 0 bases removed from V and 0 bases from J, the gap between germline ends came to 12 bases. In nucleotides, the CDR3 is TGTGCCAGCAGCTTAGCGGGGTTGAGAATAGCCAAAAACATTCAGTACTTC. Translating gives CASSLAGLRIAKNIQYF.

The V and J genes are TRBV5-1 and TRBJ2-4; D uncertain. V lost 5 bases and J lost 3, with 9 bases in between. Germline CDR1 SGHRS, CDR2 YFSETQ. The CDR3 spans 13 residues. CDR3 coding DNA: TGCGCCAGCAGTACAGAAAACAAAAACATTCAGTACTTC. Amino acid sequence: CASSTENKNIQYF. The whole variable domain, remainder taken from reference TRBV5-1 and TRBJ2-4, is KAGVTQTPRYLIKTRGQQVTLSCSPISGHRSVSWYQQTPGQGLQFLFEYFSETQRNKGNFPGRFSGRQFSNSRSEMNVSTLELGDSALYLCASSTENKNIQYFGAGTRLSVL.

The chain uses TRBV29-1 and TRBJ2-7; 10 nucleotides agree with TRBD1. CDR3 size: 15 residues. CDR1 and CDR2 from the germline V gene are SQVTM and ANQGSEA. V gave up 6 bases and J gave up 3 bases; unmatched junction bases: 11. The CDR3 loop is CSVRSGTGVNYEQYF. The CDR3 coding sequence is TGCAGCGTCAGGTCCGGGACAGGGGTAAACTACGAGCAGTACTTC.

This clonotype was counted a few times. The chain has TRBV12-3 or TRBV12-4 and TRBJ1-1; tentatively, D is TRBD1 (6 bases). The V gene lost 7 bases and the J gene lost 7 bases, with 22 bases spanning the gap. The CDR3 covers 15 residues. The CDR3 reads CASTLWAGVGGEAFF. The CDR3 coding sequence is TGTGCCAGCACCCTCTGGGCAGGGGTGGGAGGTGAAGCTTTCTTT.

The chain couples TRBV5-1 to TRBJ2-7, with a tentative D call TRBD2 (5 bases). This CDR3 is built from 14 residues. CDR1 is SGHRS and CDR2 is YFSETQ in the germline V gene. V shed 1 base and J shed 2 bases, with 10 bases lying between them. CDR3 region: CASSLFEGTYEQYF. The CDR3 DNA sequence: TGCGCCAGCAGCTTGTTCGAGGGAACCTACGAGCAGTACTTC.